This T cell receptor beta chain was recovered during a study of T cell repertoires in cytomegalovirus infection. Study overall: The authors relied on CMV epitopes, both recently identified HLA-C-restricted and well-studied HLA-B-restricted. CMV infection together with matching HLA type was indicated by public TCR beta signatures. Study-level findings and limits: Of the TCR beta families, the public ones yielded a cumulative frequency that identified carriers of CMV plus the relevant HLA. There were HLA-C-restricted CMV-specific TCR beta clonotypes dominating the ex vivo response.

V was pared by 1 base and J by 11 bases, with 14 bases between. Germline loops: CDR1 SGHTA, CDR2 FQGNSA. The CDR3 sequence is 13 residues long. One entry per CDR3 protein, called by TCRdb with MiXCR from the reads. Here the sample spans some 800,000 distinct CDR3 sequences, approximately 29% being singletons. To note about this clonotype: Antigen unknown. A much larger clone lies a single base off, so this may be a read error.

This clonotype was obtained from a human donor in good health (CMV status not recorded). Some clones in this sample may be carry-over from other donors' samples. The J gene is TRBJ1-1, the V gene TRBV7-2; D remains unclear. Specimen: cultured CD8+ T cells from PBMCs, collected from culture after CMV antigen stimulation. CDR3 residues: CASSLVPGRPAFF. Written as DNA, the CDR3 is TGTGCCAGCAGCTTAGTCCCGGGCCGGCCGGCTTTCTTT.